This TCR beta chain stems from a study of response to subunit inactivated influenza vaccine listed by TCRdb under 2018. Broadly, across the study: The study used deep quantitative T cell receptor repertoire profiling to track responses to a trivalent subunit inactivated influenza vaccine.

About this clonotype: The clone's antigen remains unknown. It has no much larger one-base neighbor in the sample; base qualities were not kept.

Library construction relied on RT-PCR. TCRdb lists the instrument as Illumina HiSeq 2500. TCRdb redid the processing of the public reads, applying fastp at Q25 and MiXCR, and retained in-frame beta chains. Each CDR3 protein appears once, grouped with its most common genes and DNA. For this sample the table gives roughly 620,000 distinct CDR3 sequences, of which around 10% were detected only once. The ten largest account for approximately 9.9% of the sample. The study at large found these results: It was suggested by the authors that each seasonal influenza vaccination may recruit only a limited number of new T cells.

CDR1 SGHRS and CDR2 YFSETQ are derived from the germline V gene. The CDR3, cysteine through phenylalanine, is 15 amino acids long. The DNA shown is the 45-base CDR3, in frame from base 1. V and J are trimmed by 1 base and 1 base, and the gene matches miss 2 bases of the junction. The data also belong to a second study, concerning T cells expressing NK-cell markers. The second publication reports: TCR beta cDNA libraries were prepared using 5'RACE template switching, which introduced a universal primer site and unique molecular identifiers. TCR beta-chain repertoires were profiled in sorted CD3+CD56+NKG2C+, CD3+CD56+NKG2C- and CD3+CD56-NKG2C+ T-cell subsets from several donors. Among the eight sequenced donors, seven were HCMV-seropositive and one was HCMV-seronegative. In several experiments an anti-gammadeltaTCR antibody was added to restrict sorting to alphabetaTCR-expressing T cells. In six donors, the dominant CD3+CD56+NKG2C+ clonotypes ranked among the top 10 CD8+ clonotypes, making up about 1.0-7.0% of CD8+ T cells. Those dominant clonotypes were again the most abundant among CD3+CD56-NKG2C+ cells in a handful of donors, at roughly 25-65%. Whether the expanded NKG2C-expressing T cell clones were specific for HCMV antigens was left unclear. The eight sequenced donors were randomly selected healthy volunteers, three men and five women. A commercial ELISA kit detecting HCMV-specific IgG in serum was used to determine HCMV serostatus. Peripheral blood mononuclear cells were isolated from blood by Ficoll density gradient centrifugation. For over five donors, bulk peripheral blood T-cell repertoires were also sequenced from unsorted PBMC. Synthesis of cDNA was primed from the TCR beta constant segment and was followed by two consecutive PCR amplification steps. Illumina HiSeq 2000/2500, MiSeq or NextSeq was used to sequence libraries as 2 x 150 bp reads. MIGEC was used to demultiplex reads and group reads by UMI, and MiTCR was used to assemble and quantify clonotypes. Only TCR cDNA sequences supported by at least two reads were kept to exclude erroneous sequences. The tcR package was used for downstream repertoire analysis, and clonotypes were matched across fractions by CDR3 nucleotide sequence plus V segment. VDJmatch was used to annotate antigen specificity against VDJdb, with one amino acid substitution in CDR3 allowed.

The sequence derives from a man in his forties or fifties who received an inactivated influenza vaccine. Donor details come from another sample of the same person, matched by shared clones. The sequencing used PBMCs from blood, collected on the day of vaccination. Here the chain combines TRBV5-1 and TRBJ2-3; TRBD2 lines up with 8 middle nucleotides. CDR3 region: CASSLKAGGTDTQYF. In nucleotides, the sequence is TGCGCCAGCAGCTTGAAAGCGGGGGGCACAGATACGCAGTATTTT.